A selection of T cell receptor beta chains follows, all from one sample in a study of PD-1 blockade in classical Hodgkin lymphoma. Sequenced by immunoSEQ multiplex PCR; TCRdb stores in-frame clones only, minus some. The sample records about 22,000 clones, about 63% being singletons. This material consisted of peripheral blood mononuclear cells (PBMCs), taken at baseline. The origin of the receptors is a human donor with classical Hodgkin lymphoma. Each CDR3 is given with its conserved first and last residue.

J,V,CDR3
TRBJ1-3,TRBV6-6,CASSPARPGGNTIYF
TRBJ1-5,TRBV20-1,CSAGPAGAQHF
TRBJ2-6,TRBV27,CATRTPSSGANVLTF
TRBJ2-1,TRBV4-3,CASSQDRLAGGEQFF
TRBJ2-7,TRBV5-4,CASSFGTAYTPSEQYF
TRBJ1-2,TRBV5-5,CASSSKPQAYGYTF
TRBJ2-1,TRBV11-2,CASSLAPRRGVEQFF
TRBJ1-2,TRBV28,CASRIWGGAYGYTF
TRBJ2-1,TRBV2,CASRKAGGSYNEQFF
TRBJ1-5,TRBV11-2,CASRTQGVATQPQHF
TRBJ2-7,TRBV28,CASSRLGTGSYEQYF
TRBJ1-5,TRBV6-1,CASSNEDGQPQHF
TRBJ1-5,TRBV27,CASSLQGASNQPQHF
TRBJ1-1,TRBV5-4,CATQENTEAFF
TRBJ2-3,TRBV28,CASSGGQGYTDTQYF
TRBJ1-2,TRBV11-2,CASSVQGGLDYGYTF
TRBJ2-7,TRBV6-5,CASADTHSYEQYF
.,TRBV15,CATSRQVSYEQYF
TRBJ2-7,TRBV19,CASSPRPAGEQYF
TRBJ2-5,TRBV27,CASSYVGGQETQYF
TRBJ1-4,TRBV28,CASSPGQGLNEKLFF
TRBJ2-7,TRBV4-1,CASSQDGREGLYEQYF
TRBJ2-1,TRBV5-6,CASSPEGTGHEQFF
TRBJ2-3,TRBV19,CASSIRTSGLGDTQYF
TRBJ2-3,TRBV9,CASSVTGTGAWTDTQYF
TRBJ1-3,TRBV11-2,CASSLGLTGGGPGNTIYF
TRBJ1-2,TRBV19,CASTISGTGDYGYTF
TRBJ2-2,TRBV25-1,CASSTDRDGRNTGELFF
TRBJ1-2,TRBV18,CASSGDRGYYTF
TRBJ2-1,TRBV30,CAWSVFDSYNEQFF
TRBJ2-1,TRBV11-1,CASSLVESYEQFF
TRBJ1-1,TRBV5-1,CASSLRGGSTEAFF
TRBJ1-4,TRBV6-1,CASSEAYLAGREKLFF
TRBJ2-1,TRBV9,CASSVEIAGNNEQFF
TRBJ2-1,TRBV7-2,CASSLTYYNEQFF
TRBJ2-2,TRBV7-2,CASSLELSNTGELFF
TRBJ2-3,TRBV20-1,CSALSDTQYF
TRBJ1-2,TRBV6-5,CASSESTGGYGYTF
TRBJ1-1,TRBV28,CASIPVPGQLNTEAFF
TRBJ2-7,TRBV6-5,CASSYSRGGRNYEQYF
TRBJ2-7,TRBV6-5,CASRAGNAPYEQYF
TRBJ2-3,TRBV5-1,CASSPLRPTTDTQYF
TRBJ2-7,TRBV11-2,CASSSSSMGEQYF
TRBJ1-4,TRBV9,CASSADRSNEKLFF
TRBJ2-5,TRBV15,CATSPDTGSDGTQYF
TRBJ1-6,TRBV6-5,CASSYSQDSPLHF